This TCR beta chain was found in a study of blood T cell repertoires in COVID-19. Study-wide context: The United States, Italy and Spain provided the acute and convalescent COVID-19 samples. PBMCs, B-cell-depleted T cells, or T cells were the source of the cDNA or gDNA that made up the material.

Looked up from germline, CDR1 is SGDLS and CDR2 is YYNGEE. This CDR3 region has 13 residues. Comment on this clone: The junction and the germline gene differ at one end; a read error may be behind it.

The table came from immunoSEQ multiplex PCR; TCRdb's copy has only in-frame clones and leaves some out. The sample carries fewer than 350,000 clones, more than 70% recorded once. V usage is TRBV9 and J usage is TRBJ1-4; D might be TRBD1 (6 bases). The source material was peripheral blood. This clonotype was obtained from a woman aged 55-70 years with COVID-19, enrolled during active disease. CDR3 sequence (DNA): TGTGCCAGCAGCAAACATTTCCGGACAGACCTCAATTTT. Its protein product is CASSKHFRTDLNF.